Shown below are 11 T cell receptor beta chains from a single sample sequenced in a study of tumor and adjacent non-tumor tissue in lung cancer. The template was RNA from unsorted bulk tissue. The library came from three nested PCR rounds adapted from ARM-PCR protocols. TCRdb re-derived calls from the multiplex PCR reads in MiXCR, one entry per CDR3 protein. The top ten hold roughly 12% of the sample, which has about 80,000 distinct CDR3 sequences, about two thirds seen once. Sequenced material: lung tumor tissue. The source is a woman in her 70s with non-small cell lung cancer.

This clonotype was recorded a few times. The rearrangement links TRBV19 to TRBJ2-5; 7 nucleotides line up with TRBD2. The CDR3 loop spans 21 amino acids. Germline V gene data show CDR1 as LNHDA and CDR2 as SQIVND (reference sequence). The V and J ends lost 5 bases and 2 bases, in that order; junction bases with no gene match: 26. CDR3 in amino acids: CASSLPGLVVLRAPQQETQYF. The CDR3 DNA is TGTGCCAGTAGTCTCCCCGGACTAGTCGTACTAAGGGCCCCCCAGCAAGAGACCCAGTACTTC.

In its sample, this clonotype was seen many times. The chain joins TRBV5-5 to TRBJ1-1; no reliable D call. Germline V CDR1 and CDR2: SGHKS, YYEKEE (reference sequence). With 4 bases removed from V and 3 bases from J, the gap between germline ends came to 10 bases. The CDR3 totals 13 residues. The CDR3 is CASSNVGYTEAFF. In DNA form, the CDR3 reads TGTGCCAGCAGCAACGTAGGTTACACTGAAGCTTTCTTT.

CDR3 region: CSVPRTGSTDTQYF. In DNA form, the CDR3 reads TGCAGTGTTCCTCGGACAGGTTCCACAGATACGCAGTATTTT. This sequence joins TRBV20-1 and TRBJ2-3, with TRBD1 matching 7 bases. V dropped 7 bases and J dropped 2; count of bases not matched to a gene: 9. Germline lookup yields CDR1 DFQATT and CDR2 SNEGSKA (reference sequence). This CDR3 is built from 14 residues.

At least ten counts were recorded for this clonotype. The chain combines TRBV5-4 with TRBJ2-5; perhaps TRBD2 as D (7 bases). The CDR3 is made up of 12 amino acids. Germline V lookup: CDR1 SGHNT, CDR2 YYREEE (reference sequence). CDR3 DNA sequence: TGTGCAGGGGGGGCCGCCCAAGAGACCCAGTACTTC. Translating it yields CAGGAAQETQYF.

V usage is TRBV24-1 and J usage is TRBJ2-3; a weak D match, TRBD2 (6 bases). The germline V and J ends were trimmed by 4 bases and 2 bases, with 9 bases remaining between them. The V gene's germline CDR1 is KGHDR and CDR2 SFDVKD. This CDR3 region has 14 residues. CDR3 sequence reads: CATSEASATDTQYF. CDR3 in DNA: TGTGCCACCAGTGAAGCTAGCGCCACAGATACGCAGTATTTT.

This clonotype was found many times. At one of its ends the junction is not consistent with the germline gene, which may arise from a read error. CDR3 loop: CASNEQGKGFSEAFF. The CDR3 DNA is TGTGCCAGCAATGAACAGGGGAAAGGATTCTCTGAAGCTTTCTTT. The rearrangement uses TRBV6-1 and TRBJ1-1, with 7 nucleotides matching TRBD1. Germline loops: CDR1 MNHNS, CDR2 SASEGT. There are 15 residues in the CDR3.

The V and J genes are TRBV5-6 and TRBJ2-1, with no clear D. Germline CDR1 reads SGHDT; CDR2 reads YYEEEE. This CDR3 is built from 14 residues. The germline V and J ends were trimmed by 0 bases and 9 bases, with 13 bases remaining between them. The CDR3 DNA sequence: TGTGCCAGCAGCTTGGAGGGAAGGGTCCGTGAGCAGTTCTTC. Translation gives CASSLEGRVREQFF.

With respect to this clonotype: The final CDR3 position lacks the conserved phenylalanine or tryptophan, pointing to a likely read error. The limits of the CDR3 on the DNA are not certain, so only TCRdb's listed CDR3 is given. The chain couples TRBV6-5 to TRBJ2-1. The CDR3 comprises 13 residues, both ends counted. Germline CDR1 is MNHEY and CDR2 is SVGAGI. CDR3 sequence: CASSYSRLASHFL.

Comment on this clonotype: The CDR3 does not close with the conserved phenylalanine or tryptophan, likely indicating a read error. This chain connects TRBV5-4 to TRBJ2-3; a possible D gene is TRBD2 (5 bases). V lost 4 bases to trimming and J lost 1 base, with 22 bases between them. The CDR3 spans 18 residues. Per the germline V gene, CDR1 is SGHNT and CDR2 is YYREEE (reference sequence). The chain's CDR3 is CASSHDNWREGGTDTQYS. DNA of the CDR3: TGTGCCAGCAGCCACGATAACTGGAGAGAGGGTGGCACAGATACGCAGTATTCT.

A remark on this clonotype: At one end the junction does not follow the germline gene, possibly because of a read error. This sequence joins TRBV29-1 and TRBJ2-5, with 15 bases aligning to TRBD2. The V gene's germline CDR1 is SQVTM and CDR2 ANQGSEA. The CDR3 covers 15 residues. This chain's CDR3 is CIVKGLAGGGETQYF. CDR3 DNA sequence: TGTATCGTCAAGGGACTAGCGGGAGGAGGAGAGACCCAGTACTTC.

This clonotype was recorded once. The V and J genes are TRBV6-5 and TRBJ1-3; no reliable D call. Germline CDR1 MNHEY, CDR2 SVGAGI. V was clipped by 9 bases and J by 4 bases, with 10 bases between them. This CDR3 is built from 12 residues. For the CDR3, the DNA is TGTGCCAGAGAGACTCTGGGAAACACCATATATTTT. It specifies CARETLGNTIYF.